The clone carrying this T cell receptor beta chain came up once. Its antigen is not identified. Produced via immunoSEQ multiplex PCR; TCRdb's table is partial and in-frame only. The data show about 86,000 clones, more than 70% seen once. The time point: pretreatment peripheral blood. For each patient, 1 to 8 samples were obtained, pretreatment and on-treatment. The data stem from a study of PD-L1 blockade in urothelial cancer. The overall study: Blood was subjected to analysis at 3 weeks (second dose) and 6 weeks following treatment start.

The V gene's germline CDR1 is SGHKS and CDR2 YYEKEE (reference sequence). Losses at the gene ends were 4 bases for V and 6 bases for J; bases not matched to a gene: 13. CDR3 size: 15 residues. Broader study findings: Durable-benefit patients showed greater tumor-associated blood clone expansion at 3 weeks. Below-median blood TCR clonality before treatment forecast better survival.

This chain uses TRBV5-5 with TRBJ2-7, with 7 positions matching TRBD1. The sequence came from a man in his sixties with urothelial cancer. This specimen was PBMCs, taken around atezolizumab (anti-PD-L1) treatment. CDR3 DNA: TGTGCCAGCAGCCAACTACAGGGGCCCTCTGTCGAGCAGTACTTC. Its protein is CASSQLQGPSVEQYF.